These T cell receptor beta chains were read from a single sample in a study of blood T cell repertoires in COVID-19. Profiling relied on immunoSEQ multiplex PCR, and the TCRdb table lists in-frame clones only, not all of them. The table lists about 240,000 clones, about 82% of them singletons, with about 12% in the top ten. Sequenced: peripheral blood. The receptors were sampled from an elderly man with acute or convalescent COVID-19. CDR3s include the opening cysteine and the closing phenylalanine or tryptophan. Fields, in order: clone size, D gene, CDR3 length, V gene, J gene, CDR3 DNA, CDR3 protein. D genes are given only for firm matches. Size is omitted from some rows. Given values are once, few, many or a class for expanded clones.

>-|-|12|TRBV2|TRBJ2-7
TGTGCCAGCAGTGGCCAGGCCTACGAGCAGTACTTC
CASSGQAYEQYF
>-|TRBD1|13|TRBV6-5|TRBJ2-7
TGTGCCAGCAGATCCCCGGGACAGGACGAGCAGTACTTC
CASRSPGQDEQYF
>-|-|15|TRBV4-3|TRBJ1-3
TGCGCCAGCAGCCAAGTCGGGACACTCGGGGACACCATATATTTT
CASSQVGTLGDTIYF
>once|-|15|TRBV3-1/TRBV3-2|TRBJ1-1
TGTGCCAGCAGCCAACACAGGGCGGCCGGCACTGAAGCTTTCTTT
CASSQHRAAGTEAFF
>-|-|16|TRBV28|TRBJ1-6
TGTGCCAGCAGTATCAATCCGGGGGTTAAGGGTTCACCCCTCCACTTT
CASSINPGVKGSPLHF
>-|TRBD1|13|TRBV2|TRBJ1-1
TGTGCCAGCCTGACAGGGGGGAACACTGAAGCTTTCTTT
CASLTGGNTEAFF
>-|-|13|TRBV13|TRBJ1-1
TGTGCCAGCAGCTTAGGCCTAGGGAGGGACGCTTTCTTT
CASSLGLGRDAFF
>-|-|14|TRBV7-2|TRBJ1-1
TGTGCCAGCAGCTTACCCGGACAGTTCACTGAAGCTTTCTTT
CASSLPGQFTEAFF
>few|-|15|TRBV6-2/TRBV6-3|TRBJ1-1
TGTGCCAGCAGCCGGTCGGGGGGACCGAACACTGAAGCTTTCTTT
CASSRSGGPNTEAFF
>-|-|16|TRBV6-1|TRBJ2-3
TGTGCCAGCAGTGCTCTAGAGTTAACTAGCACAGATACGCAGTATTTT
CASSALELTSTDTQYF
>-|-|14|TRBV5-1|TRBJ2-3
TGCGCCAGCAACACTGACAGTTTCACAGATACGCAGTATTTT
CASNTDSFTDTQYF
>-|-|16|TRBV18|TRBJ1-4
TGTGCCAGCTCACCAGTTCAGACAGGACCAAATGAAAAACTGTTTTTT
CASSPVQTGPNEKLFF
>-|TRBD1|15|TRBV11-2|TRBJ2-6
TGTGCCAGCAACAGGGGGCGACCTGGGGCCAACGTCCTGACTTTC
CASNRGRPGANVLTF
>-|-|12|TRBV29-1|TRBJ1-1
TGCAGCGTTGGTCGGCCCAGGGCTGAAGCTTTCTTT
CSVGRPRAEAFF
>once|-|14|TRBV29-1|TRBJ2-2
TGCAGCGCCCTTGGACAGACGAACACCGGGGAGCTGTTTTTT
CSALGQTNTGELFF
>few|-|16|TRBV27|TRBJ1-6
TGTGCCAGCAGTTTATCGTGGGGCGCCCGGAATTCACCCCTCCACTTT
CASSLSWGARNSPLHF
>-|-|9|TRBV5-1|TRBJ1-1
TGCGCCAGCAGCGGGAGTGCTTTCTTT
CASSGSAFF